These T cell receptor beta chains were read from a single sample in a study of T cell responses to AZD1222 COVID-19 vaccine. TCRdb's table, derived via immunoSEQ multiplex PCR, lists solely in-frame clones and lacks some. The data show 100,000 or so clones, about 82% seen once. Sequencing used peripheral blood, obtained on day 0 of AZD1222 vaccination. The source of these receptors is an adult in good health. CDR3s include the opening cysteine and the closing phenylalanine or tryptophan. D genes are given only for firm matches. The listing skips clone size in some rows; elsewhere it reads once, few, many or a size class.

v_gene,j_gene,abundance,d_gene,CDR3nt,CDR3aa
TRBV27,TRBJ2-1,.,.,TGTGCCAGCAGTTCAGAAATGTACAATGAGCAGTTCTTC,CASSSEMYNEQFF
TRBV28,TRBJ1-2,.,.,TGTGCCAGCAGTGGGCCCCTTGGAGGCTACACCTTC,CASSGPLGGYTF
TRBV5-5,TRBJ2-3,.,.,TGTGCCAGCAGCTTAGACAGCACTAGCACAGATACGCAGTATTTT,CASSLDSTSTDTQYF
TRBV4-2,TRBJ2-3,.,TRBD2,TGTGCCAGCAGCCAAGATCGGGGGGTTAGCACAGATACGCAGTATTTT,CASSQDRGVSTDTQYF
TRBV7-2,TRBJ2-1,.,TRBD2,TGTGCCAGCAGCAATAGCGGGAGGGCCTTTGATGAGCAGTTCTTC,CASSNSGRAFDEQFF
TRBV19,TRBJ2-5,.,TRBD1,TGTGCCAGTAGGTCCGGGACAGGGGGACAAGAGACCCAGTACTTC,CASRSGTGGQETQYF
TRBV20-1,TRBJ2-5,.,.,TGCAGTGCTAGAATAGGGGAGACCCAGTACTTC,CSARIGETQYF
TRBV28,TRBJ1-2,.,.,TGTGCCAGCAGTCCCTGGGTAGAGACGGTGGAGAACTATGGCTACACCTTC,CASSPWVETVENYGYTF
TRBV4-3,TRBJ2-7,.,.,TGCGCCAGCAGCTCCACACCGGGGCAGGGCTACGAGCAGTACTTC,CASSSTPGQGYEQYF
TRBV29-1,TRBJ2-7,.,TRBD1,TGCAGCGGACTCCCACGTGGGACAGGCGACGAGCAGTACTTC,CSGLPRGTGDEQYF
TRBV3-1/TRBV3-2,TRBJ2-7,.,.,TGTGCCAGCAGAAAAGAGGTGCCGGGCTCCTACGAGCAGTACTTC,CASRKEVPGSYEQYF
TRBV7-2,TRBJ2-7,.,.,TGTGCCAGCAGCTTACTAGACGGGTACGAGCAGTACTTC,CASSLLDGYEQYF
TRBV27,TRBJ1-5,.,.,TGTGCCAGCGCAACCTATGCCCAGCCCCAGCATTTT,CASATYAQPQHF
TRBV5-8,TRBJ2-1,.,TRBD2,TGTGCCAGCACCCTTGGGACTAGCGGGAACTACAATGAGCAGTTCTTC,CASTLGTSGNYNEQFF
TRBV5-4,TRBJ1-5,.,.,TGTGCCAGCAGCTTGCCAGGAAGAGATCAGCCCCAGCATTTT,CASSLPGRDQPQHF
TRBV20-1,TRBJ1-2,few,.,TGCAGTGCTAGTACAGGGACGGATGGCTACACCTTC,CSASTGTDGYTF
TRBV11-2,TRBJ1-1,.,.,TGTGCCAGCAGCTTCCGGGTTGGGAACACTGAAGCTTTCTTT,CASSFRVGNTEAFF
TRBV11-3,TRBJ2-2,few,.,TGTGCCAGCAGCTCCCTCGTTGGGGCCGGGGAGCTGTTTTTT,CASSSLVGAGELFF
TRBV5-1,TRBJ1-1,.,.,TGCGCCAGCAGCATCCTAGGACAGACCATGAACACTGAAGCTTTCTTT,CASSILGQTMNTEAFF
TRBV5-1,TRBJ1-5,.,.,TGCGCCAGCAGCCTTGAAGGTGGGCAGCCCCAGCATTTT,CASSLEGGQPQHF
TRBV5-1,TRBJ1-2,.,.,TGCGCCAGCAGCTTGCAGCAGCCCTATGGCTACACCTTC,CASSLQQPYGYTF
TRBV19,TRBJ2-1,once,.,TGTGCCAGCCGGGCCTCGGCGGTGTATGAGCAGTTCTTC,CASRASAVYEQFF
TRBV28,TRBJ1-1,.,.,TGTGCCAGCAGTGGGGCTAACACTGAAGCTTTCTTT,CASSGANTEAFF
TRBV19,TRBJ1-3,.,.,TGTGCCACCTCTTTCCGAGGTTCCCCAGGAAACACCATATATTTT,CATSFRGSPGNTIYF
TRBV28,TRBJ2-7,.,TRBD2,TGTGCCAGCAGGTATAGCGGGAGGTCCTACGAGCAGTACTTC,CASRYSGRSYEQYF
TRBV5-1,TRBJ1-3,.,TRBD1,TGCGCCAGCAGCTTGGTACAGGGGGCGAGAATGTCACCTGGAAACACCATATATTTT,CASSLVQGARMSPGNTIYF
TRBV4-3,TRBJ2-4,.,.,TGCGCCAGCAGCCAAGAAAGGAGGGACATTCAGTACTTC,CASSQERRDIQYF
TRBV6-5,TRBJ1-1,.,TRBD1,TGTGCCAGCAGCCGGGACAGGGATGATGAAGCTTTCTTT,CASSRDRDDEAFF
TRBV5-6,TRBJ1-5,once,.,TGTGCCAGCAGCTTGTCTCAGGGGAATCAGCCCCAGCATTTT,CASSLSQGNQPQHF
TRBV9,TRBJ2-1,.,TRBD1,TGTGCCAGCAGCCCGGGACAGGGGACAGGGGAGCAGTTCTTC,CASSPGQGTGEQFF
TRBV7-2,TRBJ1-2,.,.,TGTGCCAGCAGCTTAACGATGAGCTATGGCTACACCTTC,CASSLTMSYGYTF
TRBV2,TRBJ1-6,.,.,TGTGCCAGCTCTAGCTTGGGGACGGCGGCGCGTTCACCCCTCCACTTT,CASSSLGTAARSPLHF
TRBV5-4,TRBJ2-2,.,.,TGTGCCAGCAGCGCCAATCTAGCCTCAGGCACCGGGGAGCTGTTTTTT,CASSANLASGTGELFF
TRBV7-2,TRBJ2-3,.,TRBD2,TGTGCCAGCAGCCCGGGACTAGCGGGAGGACGGGATACGCAGTATTTT,CASSPGLAGGRDTQYF
TRBV28,TRBJ2-7,.,TRBD2,TGTGCCAGCAGTTCCCCACTAGCGGGAGGGCCTTACGAGCAGTACTTC,CASSSPLAGGPYEQYF
TRBV3-1/TRBV3-2,TRBJ1-1,.,.,TGTGCCAGCACCCAGGTGCAGAACACTGAAGCTTTCTTT,CASTQVQNTEAFF
TRBV5-4,TRBJ1-3,.,.,TGTGCCAGCAGCTTGGAAAGGGGGACTGGAAACACCATATATTTT,CASSLERGTGNTIYF
TRBV6-2/TRBV6-3,TRBJ1-3,once,.,TGTGCCAGCAGTTACTCGATTCCGGGACTGGTATATTTT,CASSYSIPGLVYF
TRBV4-1,TRBJ1-1,.,TRBD1,TGCGCCAGCAGCCATAGGACAGGGCGGAACACTGAAGCTTTCTTT,CASSHRTGRNTEAFF
TRBV6-2/TRBV6-3,TRBJ2-3,.,.,TGTGCCAGCAGCATAAGCGCAGATACGCAGTATTTT,CASSISADTQYF
TRBV29-1,TRBJ1-3,few,.,TGCAGCGTGGGGACCTCTGGAAACACCATATATTTT,CSVGTSGNTIYF
TRBV7-2,TRBJ1-3,once,.,TGTGCCAGCAGCTTTGCAGGGACTGGAAACACCATATATTTT,CASSFAGTGNTIYF
TRBV28,TRBJ1-1,.,.,TGTGCCAGCAGTCCACCCCCCGGACTTGAAGCTTTCTTT,CASSPPPGLEAFF
TRBV10-3,TRBJ2-1,.,.,TGTGCCATCAGTGTAGGTGGGCTTTTCGGTGAGCAGTTCTTC,CAISVGGLFGEQFF
TRBV19,TRBJ1-5,.,.,TGTGCCAGTAGTATAGATGGCAGCCCTAGCAATCAGCCCCAGCATTTT,CASSIDGSPSNQPQHF
TRBV7-8,TRBJ1-1,few,.,TGTGCCAGCAGCTTAAGCTATAACGGGAACACTGAAGCTTTCTTT,CASSLSYNGNTEAFF
TRBV4-3,TRBJ1-6,.,.,TGCGCCAGCAGCCAAGATGTGTCGCGGCTGTCACCCCTCCACTTT,CASSQDVSRLSPLHF
TRBV10-3,TRBJ1-5,.,.,TGTGCCATCACAGGGCACCCAATCAATCAGCCCCAGCATTTT,CAITGHPINQPQHF
TRBV11-2,TRBJ1-3,once,.,TGTGCCAGCAGCTTAGATGAGACGGCCCGGGGTTCCTCTGGAAACACCATATATTTT,CASSLDETARGSSGNTIYF
TRBV29-1,TRBJ1-4,.,.,TGCAGCGTTGAAGAGGGGGAAAAACTGTTTTTT,CSVEEGEKLFF
TRBV30,TRBJ1-2,.,.,TGTGCCTGGAGTGTTACAGAAGCCTATGGCTACACCTTC,CAWSVTEAYGYTF
TRBV5-6,TRBJ2-1,.,TRBD1,TGTGCCAGCAGCGGACAGGGGGCGTCCTATGAGCAGTTCTTC,CASSGQGASYEQFF
TRBV18,TRBJ2-5,.,TRBD2,TGTGCCAGCTCATCCCTAGCGGGTCGTGGAGAGACCCAGTACTTC,CASSSLAGRGETQYF
TRBV27,TRBJ1-1,once,.,TGTGCCAGCAGTTCGAACACTGAAGCTTTCTTT,CASSSNTEAFF
TRBV7-2,TRBJ2-3,.,.,TGTGCCAGCAGCCCTGGGGGGCGCTCCACAGATACGCAGTATTTT,CASSPGGRSTDTQYF
TRBV6-2/TRBV6-3,TRBJ2-3,.,.,TGTGCCAGCAGTTCGACCAACCCGATCTTAGCCCCAGATACGCAGTATTTT,CASSSTNPILAPDTQYF
TRBV30,TRBJ1-3,.,.,TGTGCCTGGACCAGTGGGACACGCTCTGGAAACACCATATATTTT,CAWTSGTRSGNTIYF
TRBV28,TRBJ2-7,.,TRBD2,TGTGCCAGCACCCGTCGCGGGGAGGGATTCCCCTACGAGCAGTACTTC,CASTRRGEGFPYEQYF